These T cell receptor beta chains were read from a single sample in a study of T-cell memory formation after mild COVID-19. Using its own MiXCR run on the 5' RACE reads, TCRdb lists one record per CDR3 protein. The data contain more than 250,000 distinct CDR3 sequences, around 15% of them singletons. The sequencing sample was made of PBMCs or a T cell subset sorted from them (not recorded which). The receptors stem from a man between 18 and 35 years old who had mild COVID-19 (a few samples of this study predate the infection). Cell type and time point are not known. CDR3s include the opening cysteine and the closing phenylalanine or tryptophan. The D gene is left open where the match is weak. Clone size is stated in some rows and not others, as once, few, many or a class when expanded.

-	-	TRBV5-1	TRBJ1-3	CASSLIGSSGNTIYF	TGCGCCAGCAGCCTAATCGGGAGCTCTGGAAACACCATATATTTT
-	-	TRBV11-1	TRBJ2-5	CASSFRSGEVFGETQYF	TGTGCCAGCAGCTTTCGGTCCGGGGAGGTTTTCGGAGAGACCCAGTACTTC
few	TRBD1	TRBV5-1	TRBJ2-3	CASSLQGASTDTQYF	TGCGCCAGCAGCTTGCAGGGGGCTAGCACAGATACGCAGTATTTT
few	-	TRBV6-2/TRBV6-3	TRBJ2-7	CASSYNRLGEQYF	TGTGCCAGCAGTTACAACCGACTAGGGGAGCAGTACTTC
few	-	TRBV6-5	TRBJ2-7	CASSYSWTPGYEQYF	TGTGCCAGCAGTTACTCGTGGACCCCGGGCTACGAGCAGTACTTC
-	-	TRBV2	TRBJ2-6	CASRLGTLTGANVLTF	TGTGCCAGCAGGTTAGGGACTCTCACCGGGGCCAACGTCCTGACTTTC
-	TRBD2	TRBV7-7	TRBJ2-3	CASSLGVGRSTDTQYF	TGTGCCAGCAGCTTAGGGGTCGGGAGGAGCACAGATACGCAGTATTTT
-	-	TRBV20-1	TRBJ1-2	CSAFHGYTF	TGCAGTGCCTTTCATGGCTACACCTTC
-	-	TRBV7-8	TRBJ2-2	CASSPGARELFF	TGTGCCAGCAGCCCCGGGGCCCGGGAGCTGTTTTTT
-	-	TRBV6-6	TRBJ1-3	CASVAVSDTIYF	TGTGCCAGCGTCGCGGTTTCCGACACCATATATTTT
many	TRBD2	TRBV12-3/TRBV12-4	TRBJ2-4	CASRLEKRGAQISKLAKNIQYF	TGTGCCAGCAGACTCGAAAAGCGGGGGGCACAAATTAGTAAACTAGCCAAAAACATTCAGTACTTC
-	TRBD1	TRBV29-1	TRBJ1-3	CSVSRTGDSGNTIYF	TGCAGCGTGTCCCGGACAGGCGACTCTGGAAACACCATATATTTT
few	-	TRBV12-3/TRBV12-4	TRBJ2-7	CASSETAEQYF	TGTGCCAGCAGTGAAACAGCCGAGCAGTACTTC
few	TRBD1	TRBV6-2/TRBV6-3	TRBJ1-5	CASSRTGSGQPQHF	TGTGCCAGCAGTCGGACAGGGTCGGGTCAGCCCCAGCATTTT
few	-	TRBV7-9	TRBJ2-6	CASGRDGANVLTF	TGTGCCAGCGGCAGGGACGGGGCCAACGTCCTGACTTTC
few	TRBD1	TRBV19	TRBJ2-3	CASSPDRGGDTQYF	TGTGCCAGTAGTCCGGACAGGGGGGGAGATACGCAGTATTTT
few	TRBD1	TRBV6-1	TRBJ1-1	CASSEADRGQTEAFF	TGTGCCAGCAGTGAAGCTGACAGGGGGCAGACTGAAGCTTTCTTT
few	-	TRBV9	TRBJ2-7	CASSVRPGWNEQYF	TGTGCCAGCAGCGTAAGGCCCGGTTGGAACGAGCAGTACTTC
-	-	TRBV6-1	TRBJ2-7	CASSDGRAGLSYEQYF	TGTGCCAGCAGTGACGGCCGGGCAGGATTATCCTACGAGCAGTACTTC
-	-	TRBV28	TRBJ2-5	CASRLGWAQETQYF	TGTGCCAGCAGGCTTGGATGGGCCCAAGAGACCCAGTACTTC
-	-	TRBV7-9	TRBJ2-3	CASSSEQFTDTQYF	TGTGCCAGCAGCTCCGAGCAGTTCACAGATACGCAGTATTTT
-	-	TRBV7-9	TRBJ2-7	CASSFKGNYEQYF	TGTGCCAGCAGCTTCAAGGGGAACTACGAGCAGTACTTC
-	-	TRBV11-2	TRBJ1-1	CASRPGRQDTEAFF	TGTGCCAGCCGACCGGGTCGACAGGACACTGAAGCTTTCTTT
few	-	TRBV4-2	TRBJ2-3	CASSQRSTDTQYF	TGTGCCAGCAGCCAACGGAGCACAGATACGCAGTATTTT
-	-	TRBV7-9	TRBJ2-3	CASSSLGQSTDTQYF	TGTGCCAGCAGCTCCTTAGGACAGAGCACAGATACGCAGTATTTT
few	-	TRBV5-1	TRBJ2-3	CASAGGVSTDTQYF	TGCGCCAGCGCCGGGGGAGTGAGCACAGATACGCAGTATTTT
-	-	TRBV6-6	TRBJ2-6	CASSYGGSGANVLTF	TGTGCCAGCAGTTACGGGGGCTCTGGGGCCAACGTCCTGACTTTC
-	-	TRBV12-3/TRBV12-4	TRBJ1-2	CASSLRGARGYTF	TGTGCCAGCAGTTTAAGGGGGGCACGAGGCTACACCTTC
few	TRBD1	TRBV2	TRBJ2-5	CASSDRGSQETQYF	TGTGCCAGCAGTGACAGGGGGTCACAAGAGACCCAGTACTTC
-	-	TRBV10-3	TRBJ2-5	CAIRTPYQETQYF	TGTGCCATCAGAACACCGTACCAAGAGACCCAGTACTTC
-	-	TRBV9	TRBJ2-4	CASSPGTALYIQYF	TGTGCCAGCAGCCCCGGGACGGCCTTGTACATTCAGTACTTC
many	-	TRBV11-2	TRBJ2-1	CASSFGYYNEQFF	TGTGCCAGCAGCTTTGGCTATTACAATGAGCAGTTCTTC
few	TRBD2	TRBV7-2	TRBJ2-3	CASSDLTSGYTDTQYF	TGTGCCAGCAGCGACCTTACTAGCGGGTACACAGATACGCAGTATTTT
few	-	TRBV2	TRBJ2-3	CASSVNTQYF	TGTGCCAGCAGTGTGAATACGCAGTATTTT
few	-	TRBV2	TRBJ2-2	CASTRTENTGELFF	TGTGCCAGCACGAGGACAGAGAACACCGGGGAGCTGTTTTTT
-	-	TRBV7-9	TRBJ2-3	CASGPRGADTQYF	TGTGCCAGCGGCCCGAGGGGCGCAGATACGCAGTATTTT
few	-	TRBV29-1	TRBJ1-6	CSVGRAGRESWGNSPLHF	TGCAGCGTCGGTAGGGCCGGCAGGGAATCTTGGGGGAATTCACCCCTCCACTTT
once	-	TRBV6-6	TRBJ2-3	CASRDLGPDTQYF	TGTGCCAGCAGGGACCTCGGCCCAGATACGCAGTATTTT
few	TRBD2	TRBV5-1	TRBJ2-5	CASSLTTSGGAWQETQYF	TGCGCCAGCAGCTTAACGACGAGCGGGGGTGCTTGGCAAGAGACCCAGTACTTC
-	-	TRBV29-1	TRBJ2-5	CSVGVQTQYF	TGCAGCGTTGGGGTACAGACCCAGTACTTC
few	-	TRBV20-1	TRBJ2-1	CSAPPPDSWEQFF	TGCAGTGCGCCCCCGCCCGATTCTTGGGAGCAGTTCTTC
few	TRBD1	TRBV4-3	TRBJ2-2	CASSQVTGSAYTGELFF	TGCGCCAGCAGCCAAGTGACAGGGTCAGCCTACACCGGGGAGCTGTTTTTT
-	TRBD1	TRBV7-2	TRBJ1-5	CASSRGQGYQPQHF	TGTGCCAGCAGCCGAGGACAGGGTTACCAGCCCCAGCATTTT
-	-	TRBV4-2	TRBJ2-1	CASSQENRIYNEQFF	TGTGCCAGCAGCCAAGAGAACAGAATATACAATGAGCAGTTCTTC
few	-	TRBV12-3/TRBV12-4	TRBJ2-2	CASSGTERTGELFF	TGTGCCAGCAGTGGGACGGAGCGAACCGGGGAGCTGTTTTTT
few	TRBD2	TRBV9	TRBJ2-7	CASSVGPASGATYEQYF	TGTGCCAGCAGCGTAGGACCTGCTAGCGGGGCCACCTACGAGCAGTACTTC
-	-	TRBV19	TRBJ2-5	CASSLLQGRGAQYF	TGTGCCAGTAGTCTCCTACAGGGTCGAGGGGCCCAGTACTTC
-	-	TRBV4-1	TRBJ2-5	CASSQPLETQYF	TGCGCCAGCAGCCAACCTCTTGAGACCCAGTACTTC
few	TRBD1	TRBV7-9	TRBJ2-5	CASSRPAQGAWETQYF	TGTGCCAGCAGCCGGCCTGCGCAGGGGGCTTGGGAGACCCAGTACTTC
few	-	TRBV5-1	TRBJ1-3	CASSFGGGEPGNTIYF	TGCGCCAGCAGCTTCGGAGGGGGGGAGCCTGGAAACACCATATATTTT
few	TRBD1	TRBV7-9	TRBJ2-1	CASSLARGQGSNEQFF	TGTGCCAGCAGCTTAGCAAGAGGACAGGGGTCCAATGAGCAGTTCTTC
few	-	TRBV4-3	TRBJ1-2	CASSQEVAGGGYGYTF	TGCGCCAGCAGCCAAGAAGTTGCGGGGGGTGGTTATGGCTACACCTTC
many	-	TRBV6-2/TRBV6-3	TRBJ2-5	CASTLTEQETQYF	TGTGCCAGCACCCTGACGGAACAAGAGACCCAGTACTTC
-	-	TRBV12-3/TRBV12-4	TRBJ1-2	CASSLRLWNGYTF	TGTGCCAGCAGTTTAAGGCTGTGGAATGGCTACACCTTC
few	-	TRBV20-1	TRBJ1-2	CSAFQGYGYTF	TGCAGTGCCTTCCAGGGGTATGGCTACACCTTC